This T cell receptor (beta chain) was sequenced in a study of shared clonotypes between healthy human individuals. Looking at the study overall: Each donor had three CD4 naive, three CD4 memory, two CD8 naive and one CD8 memory plate.

Donors had no recently reported acute infections or vaccinations and were HIV-negative. The sample holds many counts of this clone. Trimming removed 6 bases from V and 7 bases from J; junction bases left unmatched: 11. The germline V gene has CDR1 SEHNR and CDR2 FQNEAQ (reference sequence). This CDR3 comprises 16 residues. Authors' analysis steps: ImmunoSEQ only sent back junction sequences with no quality scores, so filtering was done differently. Assay used: immunoSEQ multiplex PCR; TCRdb lists only in-frame clones, some missing. The DNA was the basis for D and trimming; V, J and clone size are from that table. The data show around 700,000 clones, about 78% seen once.

Sequencing was done on a sample of memory CD4+ T cells sorted from blood. Specified subset: CD45RA-negative fraction. The chain uses TRBV7-9 and TRBJ1-6, with 8 bases fitting TRBD1. The receptor's source is a woman aged 30 to 39 in good health. Here the CDR3 DNA reads TGTGCCAGCAGGTCCGGTGGACAGGGTTGGAATTCACCCCTCCACTTT. It codes for CASRSGGQGWNSPLHF.